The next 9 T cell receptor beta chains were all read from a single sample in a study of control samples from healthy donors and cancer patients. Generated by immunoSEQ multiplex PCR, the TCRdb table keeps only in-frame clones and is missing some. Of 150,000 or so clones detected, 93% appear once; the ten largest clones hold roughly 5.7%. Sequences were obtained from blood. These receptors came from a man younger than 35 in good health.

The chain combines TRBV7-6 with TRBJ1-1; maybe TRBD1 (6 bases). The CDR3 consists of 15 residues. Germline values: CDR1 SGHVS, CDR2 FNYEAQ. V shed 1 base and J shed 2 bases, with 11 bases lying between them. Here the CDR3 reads CASSLVKGGNTEAFF. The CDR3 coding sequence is TGTGCCAGCAGCTTAGTAAAGGGGGGAAACACTGAAGCTTTCTTT.

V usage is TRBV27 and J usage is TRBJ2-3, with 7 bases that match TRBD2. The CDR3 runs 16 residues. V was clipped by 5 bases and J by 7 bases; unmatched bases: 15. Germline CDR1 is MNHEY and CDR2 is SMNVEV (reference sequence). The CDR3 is CASSPPPGLRDHTQYF. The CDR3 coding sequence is TGTGCCAGCAGTCCACCGCCGGGACTAAGGGACCATACGCAGTATTTT.

CDR3 in DNA: TGTGCCACCAGTCAGGGGGCATCTCCCTTGGGTGACAATGAGCAGTTCTTC. It yields the protein CATSQGASPLGDNEQFF. The rearrangement links TRBV15 to TRBJ2-1; TRBD1 matches at 8 bases. V shed 6 bases and J 5 bases; nucleotides not matched to a gene: 15. The CDR3 is made up of 17 amino acids. Germline V lookup: CDR1 LNHNV, CDR2 YYDKDF (reference sequence).

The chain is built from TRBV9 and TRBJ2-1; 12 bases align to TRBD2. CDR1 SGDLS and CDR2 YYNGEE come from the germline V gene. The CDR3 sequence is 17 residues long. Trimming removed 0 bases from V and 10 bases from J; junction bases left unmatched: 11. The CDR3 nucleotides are TGTGCCAGCAGCGTAGCTGGGGCTAGCGGGAGGGCCCGGGAGCAGTTCTTC. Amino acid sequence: CASSVAGASGRAREQFF.

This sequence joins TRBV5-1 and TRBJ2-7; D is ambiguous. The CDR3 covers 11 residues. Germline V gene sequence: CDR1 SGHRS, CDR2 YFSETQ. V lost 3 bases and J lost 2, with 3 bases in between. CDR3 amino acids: CASSSPYEQYF. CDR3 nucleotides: TGCGCCAGCAGCTCCCCCTACGAGCAGTACTTC. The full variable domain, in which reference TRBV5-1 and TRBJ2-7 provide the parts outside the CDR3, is KAGVTQTPRYLIKTRGQQVTLSCSPISGHRSVSWYQQTPGQGLQFLFEYFSETQRNKGNFPGRFSGRQFSNSRSEMNVSTLELGDSALYLCASSSPYEQYFGPGTRLTVT.

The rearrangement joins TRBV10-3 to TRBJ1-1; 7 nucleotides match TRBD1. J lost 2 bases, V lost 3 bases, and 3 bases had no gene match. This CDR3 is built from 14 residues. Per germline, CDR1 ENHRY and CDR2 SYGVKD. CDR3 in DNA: TGTGCCATCAGTGAATGGGACAGAAACACTGAAGCTTTCTTT. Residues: CAISEWDRNTEAFF.

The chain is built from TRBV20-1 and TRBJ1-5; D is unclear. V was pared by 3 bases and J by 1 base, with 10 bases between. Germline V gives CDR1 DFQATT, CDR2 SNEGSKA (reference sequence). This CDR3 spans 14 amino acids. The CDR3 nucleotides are TGCAGTGCTAGTAGTTTCCAAAGCAATCAGCCCCAGCATTTT. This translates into CSASSFQSNQPQHF.

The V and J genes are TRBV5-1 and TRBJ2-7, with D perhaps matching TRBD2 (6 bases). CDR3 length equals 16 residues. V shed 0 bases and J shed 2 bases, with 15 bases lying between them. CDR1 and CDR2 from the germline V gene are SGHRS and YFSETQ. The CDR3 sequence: CASSLGPAGSAYEQYF. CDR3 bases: TGCGCCAGCAGCTTGGGACCGGCGGGATCAGCCTACGAGCAGTACTTC.

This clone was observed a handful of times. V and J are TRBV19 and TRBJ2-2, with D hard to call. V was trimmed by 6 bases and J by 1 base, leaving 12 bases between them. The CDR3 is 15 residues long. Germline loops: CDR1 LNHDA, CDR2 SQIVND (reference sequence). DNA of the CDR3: TGTGCCAGTAGCGTGCTGGGAAGGAACACCGGGGAGCTGTTTTTT. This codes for CASSVLGRNTGELFF.